This TCR beta chain is drawn from a study of T cell repertoires in aging, cancer and after chemotherapy. Multiplex touch-down PCR with TRB-A/B primers amplified rearranged V-D-J TRB sequences. From the multiplex PCR reads, TCRdb called clonotypes with MiXCR, one entry per CDR3 protein. The sample includes under 600 distinct CDR3 sequences, about 17% of them seen just once. Peripheral blood genomic DNA, not sorted cells or RNA, was the template. The count of this clonotype is one. The clonotype was recovered from a human donor with a solid tumor. Sequenced sample: blood.

The CDR3 bases are TGTGCCAGCAGCGTAGCCGCGGGACGGGAGACCCAGTACTTC. Its protein product is CASSVAAGRETQYF. This chain joins TRBV5-6 and TRBJ2-5; D is perhaps TRBD2 (6 bases). Trimming cost V 4 bases and J 5 bases, with 15 bases left between them. Germline assignment: CDR1 SGHDT and CDR2 YYEEEE. The CDR3 runs to 14 residues.